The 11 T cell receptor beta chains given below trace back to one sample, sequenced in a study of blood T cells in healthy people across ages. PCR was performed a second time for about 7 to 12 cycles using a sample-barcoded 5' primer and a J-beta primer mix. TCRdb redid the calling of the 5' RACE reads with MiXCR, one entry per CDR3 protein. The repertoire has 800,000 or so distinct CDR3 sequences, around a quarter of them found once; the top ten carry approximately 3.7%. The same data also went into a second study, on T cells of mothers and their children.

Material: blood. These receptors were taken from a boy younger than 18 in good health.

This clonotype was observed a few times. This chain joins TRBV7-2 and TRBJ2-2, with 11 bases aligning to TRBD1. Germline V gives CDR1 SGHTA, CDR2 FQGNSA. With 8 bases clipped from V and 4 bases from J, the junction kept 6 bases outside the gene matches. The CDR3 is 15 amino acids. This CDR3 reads CASRPGTGGTGELFF. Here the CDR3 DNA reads TGTGCCAGCCGCCCCGGGACAGGGGGCACCGGGGAGCTGTTTTTT.

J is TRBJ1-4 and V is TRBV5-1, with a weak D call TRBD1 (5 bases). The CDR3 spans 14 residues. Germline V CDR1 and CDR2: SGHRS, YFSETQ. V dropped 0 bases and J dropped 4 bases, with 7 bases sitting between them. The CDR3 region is CASSLGQHNEKLFF. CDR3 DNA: TGCGCCAGCAGCTTGGGACAGCATAATGAAAAACTGTTTTTT.

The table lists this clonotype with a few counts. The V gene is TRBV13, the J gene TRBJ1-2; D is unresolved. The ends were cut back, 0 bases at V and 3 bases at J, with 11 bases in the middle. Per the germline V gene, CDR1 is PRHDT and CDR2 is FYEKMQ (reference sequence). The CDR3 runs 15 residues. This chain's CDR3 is CASSLGGTGDYGYTF. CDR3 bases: TGTGCCAGCAGCTTAGGGGGTACGGGTGACTATGGCTACACCTTC.

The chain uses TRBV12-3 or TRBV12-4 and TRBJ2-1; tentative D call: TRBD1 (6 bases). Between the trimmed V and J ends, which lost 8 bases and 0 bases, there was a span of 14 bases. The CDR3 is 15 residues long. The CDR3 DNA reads TGTGCCAGCGGACGGGACATTAGCTCCTACAATGAGCAGTTCTTC. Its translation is CASGRDISSYNEQFF.

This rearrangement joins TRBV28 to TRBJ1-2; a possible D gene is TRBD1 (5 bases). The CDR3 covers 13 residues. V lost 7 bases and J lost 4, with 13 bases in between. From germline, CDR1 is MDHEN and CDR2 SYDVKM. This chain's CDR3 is CASIQGGSYGYTF. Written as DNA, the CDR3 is TGTGCCAGCATCCAGGGTGGGAGCTATGGCTACACCTTC.

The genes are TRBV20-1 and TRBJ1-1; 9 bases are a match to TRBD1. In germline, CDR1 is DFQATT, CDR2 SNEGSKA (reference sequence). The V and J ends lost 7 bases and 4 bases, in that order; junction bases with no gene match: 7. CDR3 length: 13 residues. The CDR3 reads CSGRDREGTEAFF. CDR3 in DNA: TGCAGTGGCCGGGACAGGGAAGGCACTGAAGCTTTCTTT.

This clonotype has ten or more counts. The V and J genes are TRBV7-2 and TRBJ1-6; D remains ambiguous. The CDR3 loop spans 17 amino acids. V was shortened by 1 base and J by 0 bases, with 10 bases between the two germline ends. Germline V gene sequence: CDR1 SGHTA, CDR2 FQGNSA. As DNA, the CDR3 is TGTGCCAGCAGCTTAGACGGGAGGAGCTCCTATAATTCACCCCTCCACTTT. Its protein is CASSLDGRSSYNSPLHF.

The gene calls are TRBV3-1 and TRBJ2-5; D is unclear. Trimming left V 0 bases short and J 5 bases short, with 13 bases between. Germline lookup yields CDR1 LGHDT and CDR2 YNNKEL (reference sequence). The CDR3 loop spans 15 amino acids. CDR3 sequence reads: CASSQDLGLSETQYF. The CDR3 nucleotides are TGTGCCAGCAGCCAAGATTTGGGGTTGTCGGAGACCCAGTACTTC.

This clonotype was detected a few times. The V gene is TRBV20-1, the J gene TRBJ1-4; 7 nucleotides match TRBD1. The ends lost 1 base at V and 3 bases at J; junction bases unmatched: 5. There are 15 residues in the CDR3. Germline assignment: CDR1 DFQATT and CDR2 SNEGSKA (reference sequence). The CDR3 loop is CSARAFGTANEKLFF. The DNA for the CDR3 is TGCAGTGCTAGAGCCTTCGGGACAGCTAATGAAAAACTGTTTTTT.

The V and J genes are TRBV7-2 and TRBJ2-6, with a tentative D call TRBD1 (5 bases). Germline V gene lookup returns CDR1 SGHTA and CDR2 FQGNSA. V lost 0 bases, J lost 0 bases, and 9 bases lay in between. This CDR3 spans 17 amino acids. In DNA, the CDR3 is TGTGCCAGCAGCTTAGCGGGGCAGTTCTCTGGGGCCAACGTCCTGACTTTC. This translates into CASSLAGQFSGANVLTF.

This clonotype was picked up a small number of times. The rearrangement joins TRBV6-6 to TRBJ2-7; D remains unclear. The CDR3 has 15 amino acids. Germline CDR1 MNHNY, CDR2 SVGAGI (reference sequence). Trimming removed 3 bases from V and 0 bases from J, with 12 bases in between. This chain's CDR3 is CASSYSDESSYEQYF. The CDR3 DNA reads TGTGCCAGCAGTTATTCGGACGAGAGCTCCTACGAGCAGTACTTC.